The 30 T cell receptor beta chains below all came from one sample that was sequenced in a study of cytomegalovirus exposure and HLA in healthy donors (dated by TCRdb to the late 2010s). Libraries were built with the immunoSEQ multiplex PCR assay. A mixture of 60 forward primers for TCR Vbeta segments and 13 reverse primers for TCR Jbeta segments was used in the multiplex PCR. TCRdb's version of the immuneACCESS table is confined to in-frame rearrangements and falls short of the full clone set. An unresolved V gene accounts for under half of the shortfall where checked; the remainder is of unknown origin. Counted in this sample were 95,000 to 150,000 clones; 65% to 80% of them appeared once. The ten largest clonotypes hold less than 15% of the sample. Sequences were obtained from PBMCs. These receptors all stem from a woman aged 55-69 years in good health and CMV-seropositive.

The chain joins TRBV7-9 to TRBJ1-1; D is possibly TRBD1 (5 bases). This CDR3 has 15 residues. Trimming shortened V by 2 bases and J by 1 base, and 11 bases separated the two germline ends. Germline values: CDR1 SEHNR, CDR2 FQNEAQ (reference sequence). The CDR3 loop is CASSLTGVGNTEAFF. In nucleotides, the CDR3 is TGTGCCAGCAGCTTAACGGGGGTGGGGAACACTGAAGCTTTCTTT.

In DNA form, the CDR3 reads TGTGCCAGCAGCTCGTTGACTAGCGGGAGGTCTGAGCAGTTCTTC. It translates to CASSSLTSGRSEQFF. This chain uses TRBV7-3 with TRBJ2-1, with 13 bases matching TRBD2. Germline values: CDR1 SGHTA, CDR2 FQGTGA. V trimming: 4 bases; J trimming: 9 bases; junction bases outside the gene matches: 6. This CDR3 is 15 amino acids long.

This clone occurred a few times. The genes are TRBV6-1 and TRBJ2-2; the match to TRBD2 covers 7 bases. The CDR3 extends over 12 amino acids. The germline CDR1 and CDR2 sequences are MNHNS and SASEGT. After removal of 11 bases from V and 2 bases from J, the junction contained 2 bases not matched to a gene. As DNA, the CDR3 is TGTGCCGGGGGGGATAACACCGGGGAGCTGTTTTTT. Residues: CAGGDNTGELFF.

CDR3 protein: CASSQDSDKNIQYF. The CDR3 DNA reads TGTGCCAGCAGTCAAGACTCCGACAAAAACATTCAGTACTTC. The chain uses TRBV5-6 and TRBJ2-4; D is unclear. The CDR3 has 14 amino acids. In germline, CDR1 is SGHDT, CDR2 YYEEEE. Trimming took off 5 bases at V and 3 bases at J, with 12 bases between the two ends.

The chain combines TRBV27 with TRBJ2-7; 10 bases are a match to TRBD1. The CDR3 totals 15 residues. V lost 3 bases and J lost 2; bases outside the gene matches: 4. The V gene's germline CDR1 is MNHEY and CDR2 SMNVEV (reference sequence). This CDR3 is CASSFATGGTYEQYF. CDR3 nucleotides: TGTGCCAGCAGTTTCGCGACAGGGGGCACCTACGAGCAGTACTTC.

The chain combines TRBV9 with TRBJ1-2; 8 nucleotides agree with TRBD1. With 3 bases clipped from V and 7 bases from J, the junction kept 5 bases outside the gene matches. The CDR3 runs 13 residues. CDR1 and CDR2 from the germline V gene are SGDLS and YYNGEE. In DNA form, the CDR3 reads TGTGCCAGCAGCGGACAGGGGAGGGGTGGCTACACCTTC. It codes for CASSGQGRGGYTF.

The V gene is TRBV7-9, the J gene TRBJ1-3, with D uncertain. Trimming took 0 bases from V and 8 from J, leaving 8 bases between them. Germline V gives CDR1 SEHNR, CDR2 FQNEAQ (reference sequence). The CDR3 is made up of 13 amino acids. The CDR3 spells CASSLAAVDTIYF. The CDR3 nucleotides read TGTGCCAGCAGCTTAGCGGCGGTGGACACCATATATTTT. Filled out from reference TRBV7-9 and TRBJ1-3, the complete variable domain reads DTGVSQNPRHKITKRGQNVTFRCDPISEHNRLYWYRQTLGQGPEFLTYFQNEAQLEKSRLLSDRFSAERPKGSFSTLEIQRTEQGDSAMYLCASSLAAVDTIYFGEGSWLTVV.

The rearrangement uses TRBV5-5 and TRBJ2-6; 9 bases line up with TRBD1. CDR3 length equals 15 residues. V trimming: 3 bases; J trimming: 6 bases; junction bases outside the gene matches: 4. Germline values: CDR1 SGHKS, CDR2 YYEKEE (reference sequence). The CDR3 DNA follows: TGTGCCAGCAGCTCGAGGACAGGGGAGGCCAACGTCCTGACTTTC. Translating it yields CASSSRTGEANVLTF.

This chain's CDR3 is CASSSLDRNTEAFF. The CDR3 DNA reads TGTGCCAGCAGTTCCCTAGACAGGAACACTGAAGCTTTCTTT. The rearrangement links TRBV27 to TRBJ1-1, with D maybe TRBD1 (5 bases). This CDR3 has 14 amino acids. The V gene lost 4 bases and the J gene lost 1 base, with 10 bases spanning the gap. Germline V gene lookup returns CDR1 MNHEY and CDR2 SMNVEV (reference sequence).

The chain has TRBV6-6 and TRBJ2-1; D is perhaps TRBD1 (5 bases). The CDR3 has 16 residues. V dropped 4 bases and J dropped 1 base, with 14 bases sitting between them. Germline values: CDR1 MNHNY, CDR2 SVGAGI (reference sequence). The CDR3 coding sequence is TGTGCCAGCAGTTCCCTAGGGGTTTTATCCTACAATGAGCAGTTCTTC. It is translated as CASSSLGVLSYNEQFF.

The chain employs TRBV5-6 and TRBJ2-2; D not certain. From germline, CDR1 is SGHDT and CDR2 YYEEEE. CDR3 length: 16 residues. The V and J ends lost 3 bases and 6 bases respectively, with 18 bases between them. As DNA, the CDR3 is TGTGCCAGCAGCTCAGAACTAACAAAATTCGCCGGGGAGCTGTTTTTT. This encodes CASSSELTKFAGELFF.

This clone was recorded a few times. The rearrangement uses TRBV7-2 and TRBJ1-3, with D possibly TRBD1 on 5 matching bases. V shed 3 bases and J shed 2 bases, with 11 bases lying between them. CDR1 SGHTA and CDR2 FQGNSA come from the germline V gene. The CDR3 runs to 15 residues. CDR3 in DNA: TGTGCCAGCAGCTTCCCCGGGGGAACTGGAAACACCATATATTTT. Its protein is CASSFPGGTGNTIYF.

This clone was detected only a few times. The chain carries TRBV6-1 and TRBJ1-1, with 11 bases fitting TRBD1. This CDR3 spans 13 amino acids. With 4 bases clipped from V and 8 bases from J, the junction kept 3 bases outside the gene matches. The germline CDR1 and CDR2 sequences are MNHNS and SASEGT. The CDR3 DNA reads TGTGCCAGCAGTGGGGACAGGGGGGGAGAAGCTTTCTTT. Encoded protein: CASSGDRGGEAFF.

This chain connects TRBV30 to TRBJ2-7; D remains ambiguous. The CDR3 contains 12 residues. V lost 5 bases, J lost 10 bases, and 18 bases lay in between. Germline V CDR1 and CDR2: GTSNPN, SVGIG (reference sequence). CDR3 nucleotides: TGTGCCTGGTCGGGTAGTTTTAATTCTCAGTACTTC. Protein sequence: CAWSGSFNSQYF. Drawing the rest from reference TRBV30 and TRBJ2-7, the complete variable domain is SQTIHQWPATLVQPVGSPLSLECTVEGTSNPNLYWYRQAAGRGLQLLFYSVGIGQISSEVPQNLSASRPQDRQFILSSKKLLLSDSGFYLCAWSGSFNSQYFGPGTRLTVT.

This sequence joins TRBV7-2 and TRBJ2-7; 8 nucleotides line up with TRBD2. The germline V gene encodes CDR1 SGHTA and CDR2 FQGNSA. The CDR3 has 15 residues. After removal of 3 bases from V and 6 bases from J, the junction contained 10 bases not matched to a gene. The DNA for the CDR3 is TGTGCCAGCAGCTTCTTAGCGGGAAGTCCGGGCGAGCAGTACTTC. Its translation: CASSFLAGSPGEQYF.

The table lists this clone with a few counts. The chain uses TRBV5-1 and TRBJ1-4; D is possibly TRBD1 (5 bases). Trimming left V 3 bases short and J 5 bases short, with 14 bases between. CDR1 is SGHRS and CDR2 is YFSETQ in the germline V gene. The CDR3 is 15 amino acids. CDR3 amino acids: CASSSAVGGNEKLFF. The CDR3, as DNA: TGCGCCAGCAGCTCAGCCGTGGGGGGGAATGAAAAACTGTTTTTT. The variable domain in full, with the rest retrieved from reference TRBV5-1 and TRBJ1-4, is KAGVTQTPRYLIKTRGQQVTLSCSPISGHRSVSWYQQTPGQGLQFLFEYFSETQRNKGNFPGRFSGRQFSNSRSEMNVSTLELGDSALYLCASSSAVGGNEKLFFGSGTQLSVL.

This clone was counted between two and nine times. V usage is TRBV6-4 and J usage is TRBJ2-3; TRBD2 agrees at 14 bases. CDR1 is MRHNA, CDR2 SNTAGT, per germline. This CDR3 comprises 16 residues. J lost 6 bases, V lost 3 bases, and 5 bases had no gene match. CDR3 amino acids: CASSEATSGGADTQYF. DNA of the CDR3: TGTGCCAGCAGTGAAGCGACTAGCGGGGGGGCCGATACGCAGTATTTT.

The chain links TRBV7-9 to TRBJ1-1; 8 bases fit TRBD1. Germline V gene data show CDR1 as SEHNR and CDR2 as FQNEAQ (reference sequence). J lost 6 bases, V lost 5 bases, and 8 bases had no gene match. This CDR3 has 14 amino acids. The CDR3: CASSTQGGKAEAFF. In DNA, the CDR3 is TGTGCCAGCAGCACACAGGGGGGTAAGGCTGAAGCTTTCTTT.

The chain couples TRBV15 to TRBJ2-7; possibly TRBD1 for D (6 bases). V lost 0 bases and J 0 bases, leaving 15 bases between the germline ends. This CDR3 is 17 amino acids long. Germline V lookup: CDR1 LNHNV, CDR2 YYDKDF (reference sequence). The CDR3 loop is CATSRDLGGQSSYEQYF. DNA for the CDR3: TGTGCCACCAGCAGAGATTTGGGCGGACAGAGCTCCTACGAGCAGTACTTC.

This clone was counted between two and nine times. One end of the junction does not line up with germline, which may come from a read error. The chain is built from TRBV4-1 and TRBJ2-7; 9 nucleotides match TRBD2. Germline V gives CDR1 MGHRA, CDR2 YSYEKL. This CDR3 comprises 16 residues. CDR3 in DNA: TGTGCCAGCAGCCAGACCGACTCTAGCGGGACCTACGAGCAGTACTTC. Its protein product is CASSQTDSSGTYEQYF.

The chain joins TRBV6-5 to TRBJ2-5; 13 bases map to TRBD2. This CDR3 contains 15 residues. Germline V lookup: CDR1 MNHEY, CDR2 SVGAGI. The J segment lost 10 bases and the V segment lost 7 bases, leaving 12 bases of the junction unmatched. This CDR3 reads CASTWTSGSSGVQYF. CDR3 DNA: TGTGCCAGCACATGGACTAGCGGGAGCAGCGGAGTCCAGTACTTC.

This clone was counted a few times. The V gene is TRBV10-3, the J gene TRBJ2-3, with 10 nucleotides matching TRBD2. The J segment lost 4 bases and the V segment lost 4 bases, leaving 5 bases of the junction unmatched. There are 15 residues in the CDR3. Germline V gene sequence: CDR1 ENHRY, CDR2 SYGVKD. The CDR3 region has the DNA TGTGCCATCAGTGTAGCGGGGGGCCACGCAGATACGCAGTATTTT. Translating gives CAISVAGGHADTQYF.

The chain has TRBV29-1 and TRBJ2-3; tentatively, D is TRBD1 (7 bases). The germline V gene has CDR1 SQVTM and CDR2 ANQGSEA. This CDR3 has 14 residues. V gave up 4 bases and J gave up 3 bases, with 14 bases separating them. The CDR3 region has the DNA TGCAGCGTTGGTGAGACAGGGAGGACAGATACGCAGTATTTT. Its translation is CSVGETGRTDTQYF.

CDR3 sequence reads: CATSILRDSAVSGNEQFF. The CDR3 DNA follows: TGTGCCACCAGCATACTCCGGGACAGCGCTGTTTCGGGTAATGAGCAGTTCTTC. The chain has TRBV15 and TRBJ2-1, with TRBD1 matching over 7 bases. The CDR3 length is 18 residues. CDR1 LNHNV and CDR2 YYDKDF come from the germline V gene (reference sequence). V lost 4 bases to trimming and J lost 7 bases; unmatched junction nucleotides: 19.

This chain joins TRBV15 and TRBJ1-6; D gene ambiguous. This CDR3 comprises 12 residues. V lost 8 bases and J 3 bases, leaving 5 bases between the germline ends. Germline lookup yields CDR1 LNHNV and CDR2 YYDKDF (reference sequence). Written as DNA, the CDR3 is TGTGCCACCTCCGGCTATAATTCACCCCTCCACTTT. It encodes CATSGYNSPLHF.

The J gene is TRBJ1-2, the V gene TRBV4-2; 9 bases fit TRBD1. Germline CDR1 is LGHNA and CDR2 is YNFKEQ. This CDR3 region has 16 residues. V lost 3 bases, J lost 7 bases, and 12 bases stayed unmatched. CDR3 DNA sequence: TGTGCCAGCAGCCAGGCCTCCGGACAGGGGAGCGTTGGCTACACCTTC. This codes for CASSQASGQGSVGYTF.

The table lists this clone with a few counts. The V gene is TRBV18, the J gene TRBJ2-3, with D possibly TRBD2 on 6 matching bases. CDR1 KGHSH and CDR2 LQKENI come from the germline V gene. The V and J ends lost 2 bases and 6 bases respectively, with 12 bases between them. The CDR3 runs to 14 residues. The chain's CDR3 is CASSPAEGRDTQYF. Written as DNA, the CDR3 is TGTGCCAGCTCACCAGCGGAGGGCAGGGATACGCAGTATTTT.

The table lists this clone with a count of one. The rearrangement links TRBV7-7 to TRBJ2-5, with D perhaps matching TRBD1 (6 bases). CDR3 length equals 13 residues. The V gene's germline CDR1 is SSHAT and CDR2 FNYEAQ (reference sequence). The germline V and J ends were trimmed by 2 bases and 5 bases, with 9 bases remaining between them. In DNA form, the CDR3 reads TGTGCCAGCAGCTTAAGCCAGGGGGAGACCCAGTACTTC. Translated, it gives CASSLSQGETQYF.

The rearrangement uses TRBV15 and TRBJ2-5; D possibly corresponds to TRBD1 (6 bases). The DNA end is more similar to TRBJ2-7, so the J call may be wrong. The germline V gene encodes CDR1 LNHNV and CDR2 YYDKDF (reference sequence). This CDR3 has 15 residues. CDR3 sequence reads: CATSRSRDISYEQYF. The CDR3 region has the DNA TGTGCCACCAGCAGAAGCCGGGACATCTCCTACGAGCAGTACTTC.

The chain carries TRBV7-9 and TRBJ2-7; 10 bases match TRBD1. V dropped 1 base and J dropped 4; count of bases not matched to a gene: 1. The CDR3 consists of 14 residues. CDR1 is SEHNR, CDR2 FQNEAQ, per germline (reference sequence). The DNA for the CDR3 is TGTGCCAGCAGCTTAGGACAGGGGGCATACGAGCAGTACTTC. Its protein is CASSLGQGAYEQYF.